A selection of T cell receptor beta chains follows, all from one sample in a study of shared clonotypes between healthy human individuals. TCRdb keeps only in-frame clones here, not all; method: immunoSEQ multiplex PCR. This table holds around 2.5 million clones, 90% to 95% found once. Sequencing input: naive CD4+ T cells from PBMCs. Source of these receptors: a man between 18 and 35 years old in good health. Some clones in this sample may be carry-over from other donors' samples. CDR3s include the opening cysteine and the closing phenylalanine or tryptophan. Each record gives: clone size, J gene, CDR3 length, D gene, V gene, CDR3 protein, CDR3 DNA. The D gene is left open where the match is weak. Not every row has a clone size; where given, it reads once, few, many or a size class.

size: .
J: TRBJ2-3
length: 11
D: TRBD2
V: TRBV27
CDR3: CASSLGTRQYF
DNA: TGTGCCAGCAGCCTGGGGACTAGGCAGTATTTT

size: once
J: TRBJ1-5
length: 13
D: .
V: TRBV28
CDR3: CASTSGRLQPQHF
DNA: TGTGCCAGCACCAGTGGACGCCTTCAGCCCCAGCATTTT

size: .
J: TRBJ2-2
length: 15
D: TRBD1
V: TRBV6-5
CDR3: CASSFGTGNTGELFF
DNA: TGTGCCAGCAGCTTCGGGACAGGGAACACCGGGGAGCTGTTTTTT

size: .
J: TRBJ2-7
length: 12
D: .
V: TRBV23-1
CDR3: CASSHQVDEQYF
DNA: TGCGCCAGCAGTCACCAGGTTGACGAGCAGTACTTC

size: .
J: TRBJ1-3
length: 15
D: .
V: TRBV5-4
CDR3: CASSPDTGSGNTIYF
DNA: TGTGCCAGCAGCCCGGATACTGGCTCTGGAAACACCATATATTTT

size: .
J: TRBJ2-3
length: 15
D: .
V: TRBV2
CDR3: CASSEGPGGTDTQYF
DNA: TGTGCCAGCAGTGAAGGGCCCGGAGGAACCGATACGCAGTATTTT

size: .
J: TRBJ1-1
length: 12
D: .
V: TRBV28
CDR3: CASTEGNTEAFF
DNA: TGTGCCAGCACCGAGGGGAACACTGAAGCTTTCTTT

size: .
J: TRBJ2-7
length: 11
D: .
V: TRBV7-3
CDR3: CASSSMTRLYF
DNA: TGTGCCAGCAGCTCCATGACTCGGCTGTACTTC

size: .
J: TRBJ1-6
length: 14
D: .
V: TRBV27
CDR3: CARAAAGDESPLHF
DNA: TGTGCCAGAGCCGCGGCGGGGGATGAATCACCCCTCCACTTT

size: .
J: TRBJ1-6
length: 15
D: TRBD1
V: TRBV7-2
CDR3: CASSLEGRGLSPLHF
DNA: TGTGCCAGCAGCTTAGAAGGCAGGGGGCTTTCACCCCTCCACTTT

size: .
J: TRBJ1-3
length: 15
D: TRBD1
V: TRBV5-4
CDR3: CASSAGGGPGNTIYF
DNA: TGTGCCAGCAGCGCAGGGGGGGGGCCTGGAAACACCATATATTTT

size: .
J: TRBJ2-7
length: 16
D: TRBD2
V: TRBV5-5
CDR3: CASSNGPAGVNNEQYF
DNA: TGTGCCAGCAGCAATGGGCCAGCGGGAGTAAATAACGAGCAGTACTTC

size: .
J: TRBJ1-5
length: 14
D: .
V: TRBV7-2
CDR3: CASSFLNSNQPQHF
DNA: TGTGCCAGCAGCTTCTTAAATAGCAATCAGCCCCAGCATTTT

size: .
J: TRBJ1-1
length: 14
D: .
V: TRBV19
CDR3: CASSMMTGRYEAFF
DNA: TGTGCCAGTAGTATGATGACAGGCCGATATGAAGCTTTCTTT

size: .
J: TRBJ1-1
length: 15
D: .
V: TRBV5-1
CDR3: CASSMLQGTDTEAFF
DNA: TGCGCCAGCAGCATGTTACAGGGTACCGACACTGAAGCTTTCTTT

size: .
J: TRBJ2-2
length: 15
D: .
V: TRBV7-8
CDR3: CASSLRTALTGELFF
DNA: TGTGCCAGCAGCTTAAGGACGGCTCTAACCGGGGAGCTGTTTTTT

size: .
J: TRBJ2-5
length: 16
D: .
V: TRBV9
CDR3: CASSVRPRTLQETQYF
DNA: TGTGCCAGCAGCGTAAGGCCGCGGACACTCCAAGAGACCCAGTACTTC

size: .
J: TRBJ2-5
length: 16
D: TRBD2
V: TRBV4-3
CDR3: CASSLIAGGPPETQYF
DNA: TGCGCCAGCAGCCTAATAGCGGGAGGGCCCCCAGAGACCCAGTACTTC

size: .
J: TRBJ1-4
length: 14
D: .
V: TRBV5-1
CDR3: CASSLTGLKEKLFF
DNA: TGCGCCAGCAGCTTAACAGGGTTAAAGGAAAAACTGTTTTTT

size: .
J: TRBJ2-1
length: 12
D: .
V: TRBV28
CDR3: CASSLAYNEQFF
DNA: TGTGCCAGCAGTTTAGCCTACAATGAGCAGTTCTTC

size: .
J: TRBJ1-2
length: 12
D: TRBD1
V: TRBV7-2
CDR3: CASSFQGAGYTF
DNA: TGTGCCAGCAGCTTTCAGGGGGCTGGCTACACCTTC

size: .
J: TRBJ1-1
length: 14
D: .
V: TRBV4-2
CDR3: CASSQGRGVIEAFF
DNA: TGTGCCAGCAGCCAAGGGCGGGGGGTAATTGAAGCTTTCTTT

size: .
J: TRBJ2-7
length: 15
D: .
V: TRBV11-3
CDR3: CASSLGGPDSYEQYF
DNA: TGTGCCAGCAGCTTAGGCGGGCCCGACTCCTACGAGCAGTACTTC

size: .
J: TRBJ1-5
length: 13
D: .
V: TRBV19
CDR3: CASRAWGPQPQHF
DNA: TGTGCCAGTAGGGCGTGGGGGCCTCAGCCCCAGCATTTT

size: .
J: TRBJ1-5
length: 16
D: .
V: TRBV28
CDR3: CASSLPTADSNQPQHF
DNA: TGTGCCAGCAGTCTACCGACCGCAGATAGCAATCAGCCCCAGCATTTT

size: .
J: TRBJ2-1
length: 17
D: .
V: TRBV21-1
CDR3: CASSMLTGLAFHNEQFF
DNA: TGTGCCAGCAGCATGCTCACGGGGCTAGCGTTCCACAATGAGCAGTTCTTC

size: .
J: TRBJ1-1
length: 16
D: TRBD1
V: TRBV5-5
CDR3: CASSLITGGMNTEAFF
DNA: TGTGCCAGCAGCTTGATAACAGGGGGCATGAACACTGAAGCTTTCTTT

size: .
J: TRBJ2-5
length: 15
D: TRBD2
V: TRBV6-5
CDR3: CASSATSGEQETQYF
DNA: TGTGCCAGCAGCGCTACTAGCGGAGAACAAGAGACCCAGTACTTC

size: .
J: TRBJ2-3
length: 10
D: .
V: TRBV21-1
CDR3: CASSKCPGGF
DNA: TGTGCCAGCAGCAAATGCCCGGGGGGATTT

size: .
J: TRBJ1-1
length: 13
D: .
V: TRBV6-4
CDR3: CASSLTVGTEAFF
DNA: TGTGCCAGCAGTCTGACGGTGGGCACTGAAGCTTTCTTT

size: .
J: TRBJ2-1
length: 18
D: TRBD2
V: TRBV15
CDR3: CATSRDPGGSSSYNEQFF
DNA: TGTGCCACCAGCAGAGATCCCGGGGGGAGCAGCTCCTACAATGAGCAGTTCTTC

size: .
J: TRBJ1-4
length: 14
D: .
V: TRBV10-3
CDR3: CAIGSSPTNEKLFF
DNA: TGTGCCATCGGGAGCTCACCAACTAATGAAAAACTGTTTTTT

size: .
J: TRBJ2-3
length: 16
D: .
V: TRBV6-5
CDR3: CASSYMGAAPTDTQYF
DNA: TGTGCCAGCAGTTATATGGGGGCCGCCCCCACAGATACGCAGTATTTT

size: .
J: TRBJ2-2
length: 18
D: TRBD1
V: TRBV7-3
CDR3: CASSTFPGQGVGAGELFF
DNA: TGTGCCAGCAGCACCTTCCCGGGACAGGGTGTTGGGGCCGGGGAGCTGTTTTTT

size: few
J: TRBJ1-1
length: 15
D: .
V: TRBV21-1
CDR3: CASTLLGQTNTEAFF
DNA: TGTGCCAGCACGCTACTGGGACAAACGAACACTGAAGCTTTCTTT

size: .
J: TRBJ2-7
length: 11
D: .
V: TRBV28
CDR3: CASSGGREQYF
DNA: TGTGCCAGCAGCGGGGGTCGCGAGCAGTACTTC

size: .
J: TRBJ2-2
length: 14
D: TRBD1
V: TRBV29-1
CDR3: CSARRDRNTGELFF
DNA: TGCAGCGCACGACGGGACAGAAACACCGGGGAGCTGTTTTTT

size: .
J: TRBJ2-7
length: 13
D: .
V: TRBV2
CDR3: CASTGTTSYEQYF
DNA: TGTGCCAGCACCGGTACCACCTCCTACGAGCAGTACTTC

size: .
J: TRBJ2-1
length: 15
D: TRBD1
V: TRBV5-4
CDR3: CASSPGTASYNEQFF
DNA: TGTGCCAGCAGCCCCGGGACAGCCTCCTACAATGAGCAGTTCTTC

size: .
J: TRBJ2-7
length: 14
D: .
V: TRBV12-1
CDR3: CASSYRDSDPREYF
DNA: TGTGCCAGCAGCTATAGGGACAGCGACCCGAGGGAGTACTTC

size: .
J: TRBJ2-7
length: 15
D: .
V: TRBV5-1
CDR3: CASSLVLAGSYEQYF
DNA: TGCGCCAGCAGCTTGGTTCTAGCTGGCTCCTACGAGCAGTACTTC

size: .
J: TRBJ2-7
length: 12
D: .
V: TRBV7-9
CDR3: CASSRLLNEQYF
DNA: TGTGCCAGCAGCCGACTCCTGAACGAGCAGTACTTC

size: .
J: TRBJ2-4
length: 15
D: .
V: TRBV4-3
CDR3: CASSQEGSRRGIQYF
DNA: TGCGCCAGCAGCCAAGAGGGGTCGAGGAGAGGCATTCAGTACTTC

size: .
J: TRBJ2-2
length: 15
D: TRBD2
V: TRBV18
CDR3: CASSASSGNTGELFF
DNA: TGTGCCAGCTCAGCATCTAGCGGGAACACCGGGGAGCTGTTTTTT

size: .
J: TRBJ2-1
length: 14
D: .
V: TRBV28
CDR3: CASSLLGGFREQFF
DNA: TGTGCCAGCAGTTTATTGGGGGGTTTTCGGGAGCAGTTCTTC

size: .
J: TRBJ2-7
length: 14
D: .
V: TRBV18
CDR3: CASSRTTRNYEQYF
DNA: TGTGCCAGCTCACGGACTACTAGGAACTACGAGCAGTACTTC

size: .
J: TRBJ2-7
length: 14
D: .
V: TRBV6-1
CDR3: CASRSGTRVHEQYF
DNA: TGTGCCAGCAGATCCGGGACACGGGTCCACGAGCAGTACTTC

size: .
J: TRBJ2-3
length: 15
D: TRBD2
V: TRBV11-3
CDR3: CAGGAGAEGTDTQYF
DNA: TGTGCCGGGGGAGCGGGGGCCGAAGGCACAGATACGCAGTATTTT

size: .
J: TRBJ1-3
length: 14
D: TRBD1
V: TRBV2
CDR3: CASRDRGGGNTIYF
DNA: TGTGCCAGCAGAGACAGGGGAGGTGGAAACACCATATATTTT

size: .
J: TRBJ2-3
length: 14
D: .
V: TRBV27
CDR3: CASSLMTSTDTQYF
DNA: TGTGCCAGCAGTTTAATGACTAGCACAGATACGCAGTATTTT

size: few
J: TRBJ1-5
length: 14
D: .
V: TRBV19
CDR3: CASSTEAKGGPQHF
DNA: TGTGCCAGTAGTACCGAAGCAAAAGGCGGGCCCCAGCATTTT

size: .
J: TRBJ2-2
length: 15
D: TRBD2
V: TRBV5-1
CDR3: CASSFSGRGTGELFF
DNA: TGCGCCAGCAGCTTTAGCGGGAGGGGTACCGGGGAGCTGTTTTTT